This paragraph reports one T cell receptor beta chain. Antigen unknown. This specimen comes from a study of shared clonotypes between healthy human individuals. Study results and limitations: Lower generation probabilities were found for non-shared clonotypes than for those shared by all four donors.

Trimming cost V 5 bases and J 2 bases, with 10 bases left between them. The germline gives CDR1 SGHAT, CDR2 FQNNGV. This CDR3 has 14 amino acids. A CD45RA-negative memory subset and a CD45RA+ naive subset were separated from the CD4+ cells. The data were produced by immunoSEQ multiplex PCR, yet TCRdb's version contains in-frame clones alone and is incomplete. The sample yields 1,400,000 or so clones, around 98.5% seen once. Input material: naive CD4+ T cells sorted from blood. Subset indicated: CD45RA+ positively selected. The receptor was derived from a man in his thirties or forties in good health. The chain couples TRBV11-2 to TRBJ2-1; no definite D call. CDR3 protein: CASSPAAAYNEQFF. CDR3 sequence (DNA): TGTGCCAGCAGCCCGGCTGCGGCCTACAATGAGCAGTTCTTC.